The 32 T cell receptor beta chains below were found in one sample sequenced in a study of cytomegalovirus exposure and HLA in healthy donors. PCR involved 60 Vbeta and 13 Jbeta primers. Repertoires were generated with immunoSEQ multiplex PCR, while TCRdb's copy carries only in-frame clones and drops some. The sample records about 140,000 clones, roughly three quarters being singletons. Sequencing was done on a sample of PBMCs. The receptors shown here come from a man between 18 and 29 years old in good health and CMV-seronegative.

The chain carries TRBV2 and TRBJ2-7; D might be TRBD2 (5 bases). Germline V gene data show CDR1 as SNHLY and CDR2 as FYNNEI. CDR3 size: 15 residues. Trimming removed 8 bases from V and 2 bases from J, with 19 bases in between. CDR3 sequence (DNA): TGTGCCAGCCTTGCCGGGGATTATACCACCTACGAGCAGTACTTC. Translation gives CASLAGDYTTYEQYF.

The V and J genes are TRBV7-9 and TRBJ2-7; 9 bases align to TRBD1. With 5 bases clipped from V and 7 bases from J, the junction kept 18 bases outside the gene matches. The CDR3 has 17 residues. Germline assignment: CDR1 SEHNR and CDR2 FQNEAQ (reference sequence). The DNA of the CDR3 is TGTGCCAGCAGCGGTTTAAGGACAGGGGAATTAGGGAGAGAGCAGTACTTC. Encoded protein: CASSGLRTGELGREQYF. The variable domain in full, with the rest retrieved from reference TRBV7-9 and TRBJ2-7, is DTGVSQNPRHKITKRGQNVTFRCDPISEHNRLYWYRQTLGQGPEFLTYFQNEAQLEKSRLLSDRFSAERPKGSFSTLEIQRTEQGDSAMYLCASSGLRTGELGREQYFGPGTRLTVT.

The sample holds a few counts of this clone. This chain links TRBV2 with TRBJ2-1; D perhaps matches TRBD1 (6 bases). Germline loops: CDR1 SNHLY, CDR2 FYNNEI. The CDR3 extends over 15 amino acids. The V and J ends lost 6 bases and 4 bases respectively, with 16 bases between them. CDR3 loop: CASRREGVVYNEQFF. In nucleotides, the CDR3 is TGTGCCAGCAGGAGAGAGGGGGTAGTTTACAATGAGCAGTTCTTC. Using reference TRBV2 and TRBJ2-1 for the parts outside the CDR3, the full variable domain is EPEVTQTPSHQVTQMGQEVILRCVPISNHLYFYWYRQILGQKVEFLVSFYNNEISEKSEIFDDQFSVERPDGSNFTLKIRSTKLEDSAMYFCASRREGVVYNEQFFGPGTRLTVL.

This chain links TRBV9 with TRBJ2-3, with a tentative D call TRBD2 (5 bases). CDR1 SGDLS and CDR2 YYNGEE come from the germline V gene. The CDR3 totals 14 residues. The V and J ends lost 3 bases and 5 bases respectively, with 13 bases between them. The CDR3 region is CASSGGSFGDTQYF. DNA of the CDR3: TGTGCCAGCAGCGGAGGGTCTTTCGGAGATACGCAGTATTTT.

In DNA, the CDR3 is TGTGCCAGCAGCTTAGTCGGCGGGGCGGTAACAGATACGCAGTATTTT. Amino acids: CASSLVGGAVTDTQYF. The chain has TRBV7-2 and TRBJ2-3, with a possible D match to TRBD2 (6 bases). Deletions cut 1 base from V and 3 bases from J, with 14 bases between. The CDR3 length is 16 residues. The germline gives CDR1 SGHTA, CDR2 FQGNSA.

The gene calls are TRBV4-3 and TRBJ1-2; 8 positions match TRBD1. The CDR3 has 15 amino acids. Germline loops: CDR1 LGHNA, CDR2 YSLEER. After removal of 6 bases from V and 8 bases from J, the junction contained 14 bases not matched to a gene. CDR3 sequence (DNA): TGCGCCAGCAGTTACGAGGGGCAGGGGGCAGGCGGCTACACCTTC. Translation gives CASSYEGQGAGGYTF.

To note about this clone: Different DNA sequences within this sample yield the same CDR3. The chain has TRBV7-9 and TRBJ1-1; 7 nucleotides line up with TRBD1. This CDR3 contains 11 residues. V lost 5 bases and J lost 8; bases outside the gene matches: 2. In germline, CDR1 is SEHNR, CDR2 FQNEAQ (reference sequence). DNA for the CDR3: TGTGCCAGCAGCCTGACAGGGGAAGCTTTCTTT. This sequence encodes CASSLTGEAFF.

V is TRBV19 and J is TRBJ1-1, with TRBD1 matching 7 bases. The CDR3 loop spans 14 amino acids. Losses at the gene ends were 3 bases for V and 7 bases for J; bases not matched to a gene: 8. From germline, CDR1 is LNHDA and CDR2 SQIVND (reference sequence). The CDR3, as DNA: TGTGCCAGTAGTATCACAGGGGCTGAAAGTGAAGCTTTCTTT. This translates into CASSITGAESEAFF.

This chain links TRBV30 with TRBJ1-1; 9 nucleotides align to TRBD1. CDR3 length equals 18 residues. In germline, CDR1 is GTSNPN, CDR2 SVGIG (reference sequence). The junction had 14 bases not matched to a gene; V was cut back by 0 bases and J by 3 bases. CDR3 sequence reads: CAWSVLRVDRGKYTEAFF. The DNA of the CDR3 is TGTGCCTGGAGTGTACTTCGTGTGGACAGGGGCAAATACACTGAAGCTTTCTTT.

This clone appeared once. Its ends do not fully match the called genes, so a read error is possible. V and J are TRBV7-9 and TRBJ1-2; D is unresolved. The CDR3 contains 12 residues. Germline V gene data show CDR1 as SEHNR and CDR2 as FQNEAQ (reference sequence). The CDR3 bases are TGTTCCAGCAGCTTAGTTGTCGTCGGCTACACCTTC. Amino acid sequence: CSSSLVVVGYTF.

J is TRBJ1-1 and V is TRBV6-1, with no clear D. Germline V CDR1 and CDR2: MNHNS, SASEGT. V was trimmed by 6 bases and J by 0 bases, leaving 5 bases between them. The CDR3 runs to 12 residues. Here the CDR3 DNA reads TGTGCCAGCAGCACAGTGAACACTGAAGCTTTCTTT. Residues: CASSTVNTEAFF.

The genes are TRBV4-1 and TRBJ1-5; D might be TRBD1 (5 bases). This CDR3 contains 16 residues. V shed 1 base and J shed 2 bases, with 12 bases lying between them. Germline CDR1 is MGHRA and CDR2 is YSYEKL. CDR3 sequence (DNA): TGCGCCAGCAGCCAAGTCAGAACGGGGGGCAATCAGCCCCAGCATTTT. It codes for CASSQVRTGGNQPQHF.

This clone has more than one count but fewer than ten. This sequence joins TRBV5-1 and TRBJ2-7; 8 positions agree with TRBD1. There are 14 residues in the CDR3. The V gene's germline CDR1 is SGHRS and CDR2 YFSETQ. V lost 2 bases, J lost 9 bases, and 10 bases stayed unmatched. In nucleotides, the CDR3 is TGCGCCAGCAGCTTTACTGGGACAGGCGGAGGGCAGTACTTC. The encoded protein is CASSFTGTGGGQYF.

The rearrangement links TRBV6-6 to TRBJ1-1; TRBD1 matches 7 bases. Germline CDR1 MNHNY, CDR2 SVGAGI (reference sequence). The CDR3 is 13 residues long. The trim removed 6 bases at V and 5 bases at J, leaving 6 bases unmatched. In nucleotides, the CDR3 is TGTGCCAGCAGCTGGAGGGGGCGGACTGAAGCTTTCTTT. Protein sequence: CASSWRGRTEAFF.

V and J are TRBV27 and TRBJ2-7; 9 positions agree with TRBD1. CDR1 is MNHEY, CDR2 SMNVEV, per germline (reference sequence). V lost 5 bases, J lost 5 bases, and 7 bases stayed unmatched. CDR3 length: 14 residues. In DNA, the CDR3 is TGTGCCAGCAGTCTACAGGGGGCGCTTAACGAGCAGTACTTC. Its translation is CASSLQGALNEQYF.

The V and J genes are TRBV18 and TRBJ2-7; TRBD1 agrees at 12 bases. Germline CDR1 reads KGHSH; CDR2 reads LQKENI. The J segment lost 4 bases and the V segment lost 6 bases, leaving 7 bases of the junction unmatched. The CDR3 is 15 amino acids. CDR3 bases: TGTGCCAGCTCCCCTGGGACAGGGGGCGGGTACGAGCAGTACTTC. Its protein product is CASSPGTGGGYEQYF.

The chain uses TRBV4-3 and TRBJ1-1; unclear D gene. Germline CDR1 LGHNA, CDR2 YSLEER. The CDR3 runs to 15 residues. V was clipped by 0 bases and J by 3 bases, with 11 bases between them. CDR3 sequence: CASSQDTGRDTEAFF. Here the CDR3 DNA reads TGCGCCAGCAGCCAAGATACTGGCCGGGACACTGAAGCTTTCTTT.

The rearrangement uses TRBV15 and TRBJ1-1, with a weak D call TRBD1 (6 bases). V dropped 7 bases and J dropped 1 base, with 16 bases sitting between them. CDR3 length: 15 amino acids. The germline CDR1 and CDR2 sequences are LNHNV and YYDKDF (reference sequence). The CDR3 DNA reads TGTGCCACCAACTACGCAGGGGTCGCGAACACTGAAGCTTTCTTT. Translated, it gives CATNYAGVANTEAFF. Drawing the rest from reference TRBV15 and TRBJ1-1, the complete variable domain is DAMVIQNPRYQVTQFGKPVTLSCSQTLNHNVMYWYQQKSSQAPKLLFHYYDKDFNNEADTPDNFQSRRPNTSFCFLDIRSPGLGDTAMYLCATNYAGVANTEAFFGQGTRLTVV.

This chain uses TRBV6-1 with TRBJ1-5; D is perhaps TRBD1 (5 bases). Germline CDR1 is MNHNS and CDR2 is SASEGT. Trimming removed 1 base at V and 4 bases at J, with 14 bases between. This CDR3 spans 16 amino acids. Written as DNA, the CDR3 is TGTGCCAGCAGTGAAGGAGTGGGGCGGGGTAATCAGCCCCAGCATTTT. Encoded protein: CASSEGVGRGNQPQHF.

The V and J genes are TRBV11-3 and TRBJ1-1; 7 bases fit TRBD1. CDR3 size: 16 residues. CDR1 and CDR2 from the germline V gene are SGHNT and YENEEA. V dropped 0 bases and J dropped 4; count of bases not matched to a gene: 8. The CDR3 region is CASSLEWNRGSTEAFF. The CDR3 DNA sequence: TGTGCCAGCAGCTTAGAGTGGAACAGGGGATCCACTGAAGCTTTCTTT.

The chain carries TRBV9 and TRBJ1-2; 9 nucleotides match TRBD1. Germline V gene data show CDR1 as SGDLS and CDR2 as YYNGEE. The CDR3 is made up of 17 amino acids. With 3 bases clipped from V and 4 bases from J, the junction kept 13 bases outside the gene matches. CDR3 protein: CASSARDRALSAYGYTF. The CDR3 DNA sequence: TGTGCCAGCAGCGCCCGGGACAGGGCTCTCTCTGCCTATGGCTACACCTTC.

The V gene is TRBV29-1, the J gene TRBJ2-2; 7 bases are shared with TRBD2. This CDR3 contains 14 residues. In germline, CDR1 is SQVTM, CDR2 ANQGSEA. V was clipped by 7 bases and J by 4 bases; unmatched bases: 9. The CDR3 loop is CSGGGGLGTGELFF. CDR3 DNA sequence: TGCAGCGGTGGGGGGGGACTCGGCACCGGGGAGCTGTTTTTT.

V gene TRBV5-1 combines with J gene TRBJ2-5; 7 bases are a match to TRBD1. The J call may be mistaken, given a closer DNA end match to TRBJ2-7. Germline V gene sequence: CDR1 SGHRS, CDR2 YFSETQ. This CDR3 is built from 16 residues. As DNA, the CDR3 is TGCGCCAGCAGCTTGGCCGGACAGGCCACTACCTACGAGCAGTACTTC. Its translation is CASSLAGQATTYEQYF.

For the CDR3, the DNA is TGTGCCAGTAGTATAGTGTCTCAAGAGACCCAGTACTTC. Amino acids: CASSIVSQETQYF. The J gene is TRBJ2-5, the V gene TRBV19, with D unclear. V lost 1 base to trimming and J lost 2 bases, with 5 bases between them. In germline, CDR1 is LNHDA, CDR2 SQIVND (reference sequence). The CDR3 runs to 13 residues.

The rearrangement joins TRBV2 to TRBJ2-7, with TRBD2 as a possible D gene (6 bases). CDR3 length equals 16 residues. Per germline, CDR1 SNHLY and CDR2 FYNNEI. V gave up 4 bases and J gave up 0 bases, with 16 bases separating them. The CDR3 nucleotides read TGTGCCAGCAGTGGTACTGGCGGGACTCCCTCCTACGAGCAGTACTTC. The encoded protein is CASSGTGGTPSYEQYF.

This chain uses TRBV21-1 with TRBJ2-1; the DNA was not used to check the table's D call, TRBD2. TRBV21-1 is labeled a pseudogene. CDR3 size: 16 residues. As DNA, the CDR3 is TGTGCCAGCAGCAAATTGTCCCCGAGCTCCTACAATGAGCAGTTCTTC. As protein: CASSKLSPSSYNEQFF.

The chain employs TRBV7-2 and TRBJ2-7, with 9 positions matching TRBD1. Germline trimming cut 10 bases from V and 5 bases from J; bases unmatched to any gene: 9. CDR3 length: 13 residues. Germline V gene lookup returns CDR1 SGHTA and CDR2 FQGNSA. In DNA form, the CDR3 reads TGTGCCACGCGTGGGACAGGGACCAACGAGCAGTACTTC. Protein: CATRGTGTNEQYF.

The chain employs TRBV4-3 and TRBJ2-3; TRBD2 is a possible D gene (6 bases). The V end lost 0 bases, the J end lost 2 bases, and 15 bases lay between the germline ends. The CDR3 totals 17 residues. The germline gives CDR1 LGHNA, CDR2 YSLEER. CDR3 region: CASSQDPPGTSTDTQYF. The CDR3 region has the DNA TGCGCCAGCAGCCAAGATCCCCCAGGGACTTCCACAGATACGCAGTATTTT.

This chain links TRBV7-2 with TRBJ2-7; D may be TRBD1 (6 bases). The CDR3 length is 14 residues. Germline CDR1 SGHTA, CDR2 FQGNSA. The V end lost 2 bases, the J end lost 6 bases, and 14 bases lay between the germline ends. The CDR3 spells CASSLTGSPVEQYF. In DNA form, the CDR3 reads TGTGCCAGCAGCTTAACAGGGAGTCCGGTCGAGCAGTACTTC.

The CDR3 region has the DNA TGTGCCAGCAGTGACGCGGGTCACGAGCAGTACTTC. The encoded protein is CASSDAGHEQYF. The rearrangement links TRBV6-5 to TRBJ2-7, with D tentatively TRBD2 (5 bases). The germline V gene has CDR1 MNHEY and CDR2 SVGAGI. The CDR3 is 12 amino acids. V lost 5 bases to trimming and J lost 5 bases, with 10 bases between them.

V usage is TRBV9 and J usage is TRBJ2-3, with unresolved D. In germline, CDR1 is SGDLS, CDR2 YYNGEE. This CDR3 has 14 amino acids. V was shortened by 4 bases and J by 2 bases, with 11 bases between the two germline ends. CDR3 region: CASSQVKFTDTQYF. The CDR3 nucleotides read TGTGCCAGCAGCCAGGTTAAATTCACAGATACGCAGTATTTT.

CDR3 sequence reads: CASCSGGYTGELFF. The CDR3 DNA follows: TGTGCTAGTTGTAGCGGAGGTTACACCGGGGAGCTGTTTTTT. The chain joins TRBV12-5 to TRBJ2-2, with D perhaps matching TRBD2 (6 bases). CDR1 and CDR2 (germline): LGHNT, FRNRAP. V lost 8 bases to trimming and J lost 3 bases, with 13 bases between them. CDR3 size: 14 residues.